Below, 25 T cell receptor beta chains from the same sample are listed, as sequenced in a study of patients and donors after allogeneic stem cell transplantation. One entry per CDR3 protein results from TCRdb running MiXCR on the RT-PCR reads. The table records 110,000 or so distinct CDR3 sequences, 35% of them present only once. The sequencing input was blood, either unsorted or a sorted T cell fraction (not recorded which). The receptors were gathered from a human donor who was either an allogeneic HSCT recipient or a stem cell or donor lymphocyte infusion donor (not recorded which). It is not recorded whose cells these are; they may come from a transplant donor.

The chain is built from TRBV11-3 and TRBJ1-2, with 7 bases identical to TRBD1. The CDR3 runs 13 residues. Trimming at V came to 5 bases and at J to 4 bases, leaving 4 bases not matched to a gene. Germline-derived CDR1 and CDR2 are SGHNT and YENEEA. CDR3 residues: CASSTDRSYGYTF. In nucleotides, the CDR3 is TGTGCCAGCAGCACGGACAGGTCCTATGGCTACACCTTC.

The chain uses TRBV6-5 and TRBJ2-1; 12 bases are a match to TRBD2. In germline, CDR1 is MNHEY, CDR2 SVGAGI. Germline trimming cut 10 bases from V and 6 bases from J; bases unmatched to any gene: 10. The CDR3 contains 15 residues. This chain's CDR3 is CATSSGRAWGNEQFF. The DNA of the CDR3 is TGTGCCACCTCTAGCGGGAGGGCCTGGGGCAATGAGCAGTTCTTC.

The CDR3 DNA reads TGTGCCAGCAGGATAGACAGGGTAGTCACCGGGGAGCTGTTTTTT. Encoded protein: CASRIDRVVTGELFF. The chain is built from TRBV12-3 or TRBV12-4 and TRBJ2-2, with 7 bases lining up with TRBD1. This CDR3 region has 15 residues. The V gene end was trimmed by 6 bases and the J gene end by 4 bases; junction bases not matched to a gene: 8.

The V gene is TRBV28, the J gene TRBJ2-1; TRBD2 might be the D (5 bases). V was pared by 6 bases and J by 10 bases, with 22 bases between. The CDR3 consists of 15 residues. Germline-derived CDR1 and CDR2 are MDHEN and SYDVKM. Written as DNA, the CDR3 is TGTGCCAGCAGGTACTCGTTTAAAGCGGAGAGAGAGCAGTTCTTC. Protein sequence: CASRYSFKAEREQFF. The whole variable domain, remainder taken from reference TRBV28 and TRBJ2-1, is DVKVTQSSRYLVKRTGEKVFLECVQDMDHENMFWYRQDPGLGLRLIYFSYDVKMKEKGDIPEGYSVSREKKERFSLILESASTNQTSMYLCASRYSFKAEREQFFGPGTRLTVL.

The V gene is TRBV4-2, the J gene TRBJ2-5; either TRBD1 or TRBD2 may fit D (6 bases each). Germline V CDR1 and CDR2: LGHNA, YNFKEQ. This CDR3 contains 15 residues. V lost 0 bases to trimming and J lost 3 bases, with 11 bases between them. The DNA for the CDR3 is TGTGCCAGCAGCCAAGATTTGGAGGGGGAAGAGACCCAGTACTTC. Its translation: CASSQDLEGEETQYF.

V and J are TRBV7-9 and TRBJ1-5; D unresolved. Trimming removed 2 bases at V and 3 bases at J, with 5 bases between. Looked up from germline, CDR1 is SEHNR and CDR2 is FQNEAQ (reference sequence). The length of the CDR3 is 13 residues. CDR3 loop: CASSLQDNQPQHF. DNA of the CDR3: TGTGCCAGCAGCTTACAAGACAATCAGCCCCAGCATTTT.

This clonotype was detected a few times. The chain has TRBV5-1 and TRBJ2-1; TRBD1 is a possible D gene (6 bases). Per the germline V gene, CDR1 is SGHRS and CDR2 is YFSETQ. This CDR3 spans 15 amino acids. V lost 0 bases to trimming and J lost 8 bases, with 15 bases between them. CDR3 amino acids: CASSLGLDRRDEQFF. The DNA of the CDR3 is TGCGCCAGCAGCTTGGGACTTGACAGGCGGGATGAGCAGTTCTTC.

This clonotype was seen only a few times. The chain couples TRBV12-3 or TRBV12-4 to TRBJ2-5; TRBD2 matches 7 bases. The CDR3 is made up of 13 amino acids. V shed 6 bases, J shed 5 bases, and the junction held 6 bases outside the gene matches. The DNA for the CDR3 is TGTGCCAGCAGCCTAGACGGGGGGGAGACCCAGTACTTC. As protein: CASSLDGGETQYF.

To note about this clonotype: One end of the junction varies from germline; a read error may be responsible. The chain employs TRBV7-7 and TRBJ2-2; 7 bases are a match to TRBD2. The CDR3 has 17 residues. Germline V gives CDR1 SSHAT, CDR2 FNYEAQ (reference sequence). In nucleotides, the CDR3 is TGTGCTAGCAGCCACTTTCTAGCGGCGGATTACACCGGGGAGCTGTTTTTT. This sequence encodes CASSHFLAADYTGELFF.

The chain uses TRBV27 and TRBJ2-1, with D possibly matching TRBD2 (6 bases). Trimming removed 3 bases from V and 8 bases from J, with 26 bases in between. The CDR3 extends over 18 amino acids. Germline CDR1 is MNHEY and CDR2 is SMNVEV (reference sequence). As DNA, the CDR3 is TGTGCCAGCAGTTTTCGGGTAACGACGGGAGTATTTTACCATGAGCAGTTCTTC. Its protein is CASSFRVTTGVFYHEQFF.

V usage is TRBV2 and J usage is TRBJ2-1; D remains unclear. Germline V gives CDR1 SNHLY, CDR2 FYNNEI. Trimming left V 7 bases short and J 4 bases short, with 8 bases between. This CDR3 comprises 12 residues. This chain's CDR3 is CASKPQYNEQFF. The DNA for the CDR3 is TGTGCCAGCAAGCCACAGTACAATGAGCAGTTCTTC. The variable domain in full, completed from reference TRBV2 and TRBJ2-1, reads EPEVTQTPSHQVTQMGQEVILRCVPISNHLYFYWYRQILGQKVEFLVSFYNNEISEKSEIFDDQFSVERPDGSNFTLKIRSTKLEDSAMYFCASKPQYNEQFFGPGTRLTVL.

The chain carries TRBV3-1 and TRBJ2-1; 9 nucleotides align to TRBD2. Trimming at V came to 2 bases and at J to 6 bases, leaving 5 bases not matched to a gene. The V gene's germline CDR1 is LGHDT and CDR2 YNNKEL (reference sequence). This CDR3 is 15 amino acids long. The CDR3 protein is CASSQPGLAINEQFF. The CDR3 nucleotides read TGTGCCAGCAGCCAACCGGGACTAGCAATCAATGAGCAGTTCTTC.

The chain employs TRBV12-3 or TRBV12-4 and TRBJ2-5; D gene uncertain. With 6 bases removed from V and 2 bases from J, the gap between germline ends came to 10 bases. The CDR3 extends over 13 amino acids. CDR3 sequence (DNA): TGTGCCAGCAGCCCCGACGGACAAGAGACCCAGTACTTC. This sequence encodes CASSPDGQETQYF.

V and J are TRBV9 and TRBJ1-1, with D hard to call. Per the germline V gene, CDR1 is SGDLS and CDR2 is YYNGEE. Trimming pared 4 bases from V and 4 bases from J, leaving 20 bases between. CDR3 size: 16 residues. CDR3 DNA sequence: TGTGCCAGCAGCCCTCGTAGGTGGCATATGGGCACTGAAGCTTTCTTT. As protein: CASSPRRWHMGTEAFF.

There are a few counts of this clonotype. The chain is built from TRBV25-1 and TRBJ2-2, with D possibly being TRBD2 (5 bases). Trimming took off 3 bases at V and 5 bases at J, with 7 bases between the two ends. From germline, CDR1 is MGHDK and CDR2 SYGVNS. The CDR3 totals 13 residues. CDR3 nucleotide sequence: TGTGCCAGCAGTGACGGACTTACCGGGGAGCTGTTTTTT. Translated: CASSDGLTGELFF.

This clonotype occurred a few times. J is TRBJ2-7 and V is TRBV29-1; 11 bases line up with TRBD2. CDR1 is SQVTM and CDR2 is ANQGSEA in the germline V gene. V trimming: 7 bases; J trimming: 7 bases; junction bases outside the gene matches: 15. The CDR3 sequence is 15 residues long. In DNA form, the CDR3 reads TGCAGCGCTTCAAACGTGGGACTAGCGGTTAATGAGCAGTACTTC. This gives the protein CSASNVGLAVNEQYF.

The table lists this clonotype with a few counts. The chain combines TRBV4-2 with TRBJ1-1; D remains ambiguous. CDR1 and CDR2 from the germline V gene are LGHNA and YNFKEQ. V was pared by 3 bases and J by 3 bases, with 11 bases between. CDR3 size: 14 residues. The CDR3 reads CASSQVSRDTEAFF. The CDR3, as DNA: TGTGCCAGCAGCCAGGTTTCAAGGGACACTGAAGCTTTCTTT.

This clonotype is a singleton in its sample. This CDR3 is CASSYSPEGGQPQHF. The CDR3 DNA sequence: TGTGCCAGCAGTTACTCCCCCGAGGGTGGGCAGCCCCAGCATTTT. The chain uses TRBV6-5 and TRBJ1-5; D gene uncertain. CDR3 size: 15 residues. V was pared by 0 bases and J by 7 bases, with 13 bases between. Per the germline V gene, CDR1 is MNHEY and CDR2 is SVGAGI.

The CDR3 spells CASSSPGGQTDTQYF. In nucleotides, the CDR3 is TGTGCCAGCAGCTCCCCCGGGGGTCAGACAGATACGCAGTATTTT. V gene TRBV7-6 combines with J gene TRBJ2-3; D is possibly TRBD2 (6 bases). The V end lost 4 bases, the J end lost 3 bases, and 14 bases lay between the germline ends. The CDR3 contains 15 residues. Germline CDR1 SGHVS, CDR2 FNYEAQ.

The V and J genes are TRBV12-3 or TRBV12-4 and TRBJ1-5; perhaps TRBD1 as D (6 bases). The CDR3 contains 15 residues. The V end lost 5 bases, the J end lost 3 bases, and 14 bases lay between the germline ends. The CDR3 region is CASSLSDRLNQPQHF. The CDR3 bases are TGTGCCAGCAGTCTGTCCGACAGGCTCAATCAGCCCCAGCATTTT.

The chain carries TRBV4-3 and TRBJ2-1; unclear D gene. CDR3 length equals 17 residues. V lost 1 base and J lost 2, with 15 bases in between. Germline V gene data show CDR1 as LGHNA and CDR2 as YSLEER. CDR3 residues: CASSQAAFLGPYNEQFF. CDR3 DNA: TGCGCCAGCAGCCAAGCGGCTTTTCTAGGGCCCTACAATGAGCAGTTCTTC.

The V and J genes are TRBV5-1 and TRBJ2-5, with D possibly matching TRBD1 (5 bases). The CDR3 sequence is 13 residues long. The germline gives CDR1 SGHRS, CDR2 YFSETQ. With 4 bases removed from V and 5 bases from J, the gap between germline ends came to 12 bases. In DNA, the CDR3 is TGCGCCAGCAGCCACCCAGGGTACGAGACCCAGTACTTC. The encoded protein is CASSHPGYETQYF.

This clonotype was detected many times. The gene calls are TRBV27 and TRBJ1-1; D uncertain. Per germline, CDR1 MNHEY and CDR2 SMNVEV (reference sequence). Trimming took off 3 bases at V and 0 bases at J, with 14 bases between the two ends. This CDR3 is 16 amino acids long. The CDR3 is CASSFPPRAVNTEAFF. The CDR3 DNA reads as TGTGCCAGCAGTTTCCCACCTAGGGCAGTGAACACTGAAGCTTTCTTT.

This rearrangement joins TRBV10-3 to TRBJ2-1, with D unresolved. The V gene's germline CDR1 is ENHRY and CDR2 SYGVKD. V was pared by 7 bases and J by 6 bases, with 13 bases between. The CDR3 length is 13 residues. This CDR3 reads CAITSLVGNEQFF. For the CDR3, the DNA is TGTGCCATCACCTCATTAGTTGGCAATGAGCAGTTCTTC.

This clonotype appeared a few times. The CDR3 coding sequence is TGCAGTGCACAGACTAGAAGCGAGCAGTACTTC. Protein product: CSAQTRSEQYF. V usage is TRBV20-1 and J usage is TRBJ2-7; weak D call: TRBD2 (6 bases). The CDR3 is made up of 11 amino acids. V was trimmed by 6 bases and J by 6 bases, leaving 12 bases between them. Germline lookup yields CDR1 DFQATT and CDR2 SNEGSKA (reference sequence).